This passage covers 7 T cell receptor beta chains from one sample sequenced in a study of blood T cell repertoires in COVID-19. The repertoire was sequenced with immunoSEQ multiplex PCR; TCRdb's copy has only in-frame clones and lacks some. The sample records some 150,000 clones, about 90% being singletons. The source material was PBMCs or T cells enriched from blood (not recorded which). The source of these receptors is a human donor with acute COVID-19. The donor label of this sample is uncertain.

The V gene is TRBV9, the J gene TRBJ1-1, with a weak D call TRBD1 (6 bases). Trimming pared 2 bases from V and 0 bases from J, leaving 11 bases between. Germline CDR1 SGDLS, CDR2 YYNGEE. CDR3 length: 15 amino acids. In DNA, the CDR3 is TGTGCCAGCAGCGTTGGGGGCCCCATGAACACTGAAGCTTTCTTT. Encoded protein: CASSVGGPMNTEAFF. Together with reference TRBV9 and TRBJ1-1, the CDR3 gives the full variable domain: DSGVTQTPKHLITATGQRVTLRCSPRSGDLSVYWYQQSLDQGLQFLIQYYNGEERAKGNILERFSAQQFPDLHSELNLSSLELGDSALYFCASSVGGPMNTEAFFGQGTRLTVV.

This clone was seen once. The chain combines TRBV5-4 with TRBJ2-3; D not resolved. CDR3 length equals 15 residues. Between the trimmed V and J ends, which lost 0 bases and 1 base, there was a span of 9 bases. CDR1 SGHNT and CDR2 YYREEE come from the germline V gene (reference sequence). The CDR3 DNA follows: TGTGCCAGCAGCTTGGTCGGTGGTGGCACAGATACGCAGTATTTT. Translated: CASSLVGGGTDTQYF.

The chain couples TRBV19 to TRBJ2-7, with 8 bases identical to TRBD1. Germline assignment: CDR1 LNHDA and CDR2 SQIVND (reference sequence). The CDR3 contains 13 residues. Losses at the gene ends were 8 bases for V and 2 bases for J; bases not matched to a gene: 5. The CDR3 here is CASHGTGPYEQYF. CDR3 sequence (DNA): TGTGCCAGTCACGGGACAGGTCCCTACGAGCAGTACTTC.

The rearrangement joins TRBV4-1 to TRBJ2-2; 7 bases match TRBD1. The V gene end was trimmed by 2 bases and the J gene end by 5 bases; junction bases not matched to a gene: 8. The CDR3 extends over 16 amino acids. Germline V gives CDR1 MGHRA, CDR2 YSYEKL. For the CDR3, the DNA is TGCGCCAGCAGCCAACTCCCGGGACAGATAACCGGGGAGCTGTTTTTT. It codes for CASSQLPGQITGELFF.

This sequence joins TRBV19 and TRBJ1-1, with 7 bases fitting TRBD1. This CDR3 is built from 15 residues. J was trimmed by 7 bases and V by 6 bases; bases with no gene match: 14. From germline, CDR1 is LNHDA and CDR2 SQIVND (reference sequence). CDR3: CASSKTEGARSEAFF. Here the CDR3 DNA reads TGTGCCAGTAGCAAAACTGAGGGGGCGCGTAGTGAAGCTTTCTTT.

The chain is built from TRBV7-6 and TRBJ2-5; D perhaps matches TRBD1 (6 bases). V was shortened by 4 bases and J by 0 bases, with 12 bases between the two germline ends. Germline CDR1 reads SGHVS; CDR2 reads FNYEAQ. This CDR3 is built from 15 residues. The CDR3 region is CASSSRWTDQETQYF. DNA of the CDR3: TGTGCCAGCAGCTCACGTTGGACAGACCAAGAGACCCAGTACTTC.

This chain links TRBV12-3 or TRBV12-4 with TRBJ1-1, with 8 bases matching TRBD1. V was pared by 5 bases and J by 5 bases, with 4 bases of the junction left unmatched. The CDR3 covers 13 residues. As DNA, the CDR3 is TGTGCCAGCAGTAGTACAGGGGGTACTGAAGCTTTCTTT. Its protein is CASSSTGGTEAFF.